The 10 T cell receptor beta chains in this list originate from one sample, sequenced in a study of identical twins. TCRdb reprocessed the 5' RACE reads via MiXCR and lists one record per CDR3 protein. The repertoire consists of 200,000 to 250,000 distinct CDR3 sequences, with approximately 8% occurring once and the leading ten covering under 6%. These records were also assigned to another study, of yellow fever vaccine responses in identical twins.

Sequencing input: CD8+ T cells sorted from blood. These receptors were taken from a woman under 30 in good health.

The gene calls are TRBV11-1 and TRBJ2-1; D tentatively fits TRBD1 or TRBD2 (5 bases each). The CDR3 contains 18 residues. Germline CDR1 is SGHAT and CDR2 is FQDESV (reference sequence). V was shortened by 2 bases and J by 7 bases, with 24 bases between the two germline ends. The CDR3 reads CASSLPSGAFTRGNEQFF. CDR3 coding DNA: TGTGCCAGCAGCTTACCATCAGGTGCTTTTACTAGGGGAAATGAGCAGTTCTTC. Supplemented by reference TRBV11-1 and TRBJ2-1, the full variable domain reads EAEVAQSPRYKITEKSQAVAFWCDPISGHATLYWYRQILGQGPELLVQFQDESVVDDSQLPKDRFSAERLKGVDSTLKIQPAELGDSAMYLCASSLPSGAFTRGNEQFFGPGTRLTVL.

The chain links TRBV9 to TRBJ2-5; the match to TRBD2 covers 11 bases. The trim removed 4 bases at V and 5 bases at J, leaving 10 bases unmatched. The CDR3 length is 16 residues. Germline V lookup: CDR1 SGDLS, CDR2 YYNGEE. Here the CDR3 DNA reads TGTGCCAGCAGCCCGGAGGGTAGCGGGAGGGTTGAGACCCAGTACTTC. Translation gives CASSPEGSGRVETQYF.

The gene calls are TRBV4-1 and TRBJ2-7; 9 bases fit TRBD1. The CDR3 spans 16 residues. V lost 5 bases, J lost 5 bases, and 13 bases stayed unmatched. CDR1 and CDR2 (germline): MGHRA, YSYEKL. This CDR3 is CASSYRQQGALDEQYF. Here the CDR3 DNA reads TGCGCCAGCAGCTATCGCCAACAGGGGGCCCTGGACGAGCAGTACTTC.

The genes are TRBV15 and TRBJ2-7, with D possibly TRBD1 on 6 matching bases. Between the trimmed V and J ends, which lost 0 bases and 6 bases, there was a span of 18 bases. There are 16 residues in the CDR3. The germline V gene has CDR1 LNHNV and CDR2 YYDKDF (reference sequence). The CDR3 sequence is CATSRDYIRGRGEQYV. CDR3 in DNA: TGTGCCACCAGCAGAGATTATATTAGGGGGAGAGGCGAGCAGTACGTC.

This clonotype occurred many times. The J gene is TRBJ2-3, the V gene TRBV7-9; possibly TRBD2 for D (6 bases). Germline CDR1 reads SEHNR; CDR2 reads FQNEAQ (reference sequence). The CDR3 runs to 14 residues. Deletions cut 6 bases from V and 2 bases from J, with 12 bases between. Here the CDR3 reads CASRPLALTDTQYF. As DNA, the CDR3 is TGTGCCAGCAGACCACTAGCACTCACAGATACGCAGTATTTT.

The V call is TRBV2, the J call TRBJ1-1; D is unclear. The V and J ends lost 7 bases and 3 bases respectively, with 9 bases between them. The V gene's germline CDR1 is SNHLY and CDR2 FYNNEI. The CDR3 length is 12 residues. CDR3 sequence: CASKPGHTEAFF. DNA of the CDR3: TGTGCCAGCAAGCCTGGACACACTGAAGCTTTCTTT.

This clonotype was found a few times. DNA for the CDR3: TGTGCCAGCAGTCCAACTGACAGGGGTAACTACGAGCAGTACTTC. It yields the protein CASSPTDRGNYEQYF. The chain has TRBV6-1 and TRBJ2-7; 8 bases fit TRBD1. V trimming: 5 bases; J trimming: 3 bases; junction bases outside the gene matches: 9. The CDR3 loop spans 15 amino acids. The germline gives CDR1 MNHNS, CDR2 SASEGT.

The CDR3 DNA reads TGTGCCAGCAGACTTCGGGGACAGGGGAATGAAAAACTGTTTTTT. Translation: CASRLRGQGNEKLFF. The V and J genes are TRBV2 and TRBJ1-4, with 10 bases aligning to TRBD1. The CDR3 is made up of 15 amino acids. Trimming cost V 6 bases and J 5 bases; bases outside gene matches: 6. In germline, CDR1 is SNHLY, CDR2 FYNNEI.

V gene TRBV2 combines with J gene TRBJ1-1; unclear D gene. Trimming removed 8 bases at V and 1 base at J, with 8 bases between. Germline V lookup: CDR1 SNHLY, CDR2 FYNNEI. This CDR3 has 12 residues. CDR3: CASVKGNTEAFF. The CDR3, as DNA: TGTGCCAGCGTGAAGGGGAACACTGAAGCTTTCTTT.

This clonotype has just a few counts. V is TRBV4-1 and J is TRBJ2-7; TRBD2 agrees at 11 bases. The CDR3 is 16 residues long. Germline V gene sequence: CDR1 MGHRA, CDR2 YSYEKL. The V gene end was trimmed by 1 base and the J gene end by 2 bases; junction bases not matched to a gene: 4. The CDR3 sequence: CASSQAPGLAAYEQYF. The CDR3 DNA reads as TGCGCCAGCAGCCAAGCACCGGGACTAGCGGCCTACGAGCAGTACTTC.